These 3 T cell receptor beta chains were all obtained from the same sample, sequenced in a study of vaccination and CD4 T cells after COVID-19. These receptors are not linked to any known antigen. The study sequenced cultured CD4+ T cell DNA using the Oncomine TCR Beta short-read assay. TCRdb reanalysed the PCR reads using MiXCR and keeps one entry per CDR3 protein. The table records about 19,000 distinct CDR3 sequences, around 42% of them present only once. Treatment denoted: approximately nine-day PBMC culture with coronavirus spike peptide pools or control peptides (ViraFEST assay). The sequencing sample was made of cultured CD4+ T cells from blood. Receptor source: a human donor with COVID-19.

This clonotype was seen only a few times. The gene calls are TRBV20-1 and TRBJ1-4; no definite D call. The ends were cut back, 1 base at V and 4 bases at J, with 13 bases in the middle. CDR1 and CDR2 from the germline V gene are DFQATT and SNEGSKA (reference sequence). CDR3 length: 15 amino acids. The CDR3 coding sequence is TGCAGTGCTAGAGCTGGGGAAGCCGTTAATGAAAAACTGTTTTTT. Translating gives CSARAGEAVNEKLFF.

This clonotype was picked up a small number of times. The V gene is TRBV20-1, the J gene TRBJ2-7; the D is unclear. The V end was cut by 0 bases, the J end by 7 bases, with 10 bases between. The CDR3 extends over 12 amino acids. Germline-derived CDR1 and CDR2 are DFQATT and SNEGSKA (reference sequence). Here the CDR3 reads CSARDTLLEQYF. CDR3 sequence (DNA): TGCAGTGCTAGAGATACGTTATTAGAGCAGTACTTC.

The chain is built from TRBV20-1 and TRBJ1-5, with 10 bases that match TRBD1. CDR1 DFQATT and CDR2 SNEGSKA come from the germline V gene (reference sequence). V dropped 0 bases and J dropped 9; count of bases not matched to a gene: 5. The CDR3 has 14 residues. In nucleotides, the CDR3 is TGCAGTGCTAGAGATGGGACAGGGGAGGGGCCCCAGCATTTT. Translating gives CSARDGTGEGPQHF.